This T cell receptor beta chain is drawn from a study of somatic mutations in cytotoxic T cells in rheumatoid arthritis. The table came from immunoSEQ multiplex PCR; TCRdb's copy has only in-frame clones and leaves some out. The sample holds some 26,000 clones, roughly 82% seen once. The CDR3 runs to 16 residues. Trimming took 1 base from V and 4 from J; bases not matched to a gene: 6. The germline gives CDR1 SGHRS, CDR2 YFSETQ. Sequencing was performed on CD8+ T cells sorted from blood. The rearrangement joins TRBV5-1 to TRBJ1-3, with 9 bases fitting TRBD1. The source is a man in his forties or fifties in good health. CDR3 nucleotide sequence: TGCGCCAGCAGCTTGTCGTGGGACAGGGAAGGAAACACCATATATTTT. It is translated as CASSLSWDREGNTIYF. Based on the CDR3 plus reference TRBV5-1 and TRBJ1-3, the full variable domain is KAGVTQTPRYLIKTRGQQVTLSCSPISGHRSVSWYQQTPGQGLQFLFEYFSETQRNKGNFPGRFSGRQFSNSRSEMNVSTLELGDSALYLCASSLSWDREGNTIYFGEGSWLTVV.